A single sample is the source of the 8 T cell receptor beta chains below, sequenced in a study of cytomegalovirus exposure and HLA in healthy donors. It was with 60 Vbeta and 13 Jbeta primers that the PCR ran. Clones were sequenced by immunoSEQ multiplex PCR, and TCRdb holds only the in-frame ones, with some missing. The sample shows about 120,000 clones, nearly 80% of them seen only once. The sample was PBMCs. Receptors were obtained from a woman aged 25-40 years in good health and CMV-seropositive.

This chain uses TRBV15 with TRBJ2-4, with D possibly being TRBD1 (5 bases). V gave up 6 bases and J gave up 0 bases, with 9 bases separating them. The CDR3 loop spans 14 amino acids. Germline CDR1 LNHNV, CDR2 YYDKDF (reference sequence). In DNA form, the CDR3 reads TGTGCCACCAGTGCAGGGCTAGCCAAAAACATTCAGTACTTC. Its protein product is CATSAGLAKNIQYF.

The gene calls are TRBV9 and TRBJ1-2; D uncertain. The CDR3 spans 14 residues. The germline gives CDR1 SGDLS, CDR2 YYNGEE. Trimming left V 0 bases short and J 4 bases short, with 10 bases between. DNA for the CDR3: TGTGCCAGCAGCGTAGGGCAGGAGGTCTATGGCTACACCTTC. Its translation: CASSVGQEVYGYTF. The variable domain in full, completed from reference TRBV9 and TRBJ1-2, reads DSGVTQTPKHLITATGQRVTLRCSPRSGDLSVYWYQQSLDQGLQFLIQYYNGEERAKGNILERFSAQQFPDLHSELNLSSLELGDSALYFCASSVGQEVYGYTFGSGTRLTVV.

J is TRBJ1-1 and V is TRBV6-5; unclear D gene. Trimming left V 0 bases short and J 4 bases short, with 6 bases between. The germline CDR1 and CDR2 sequences are MNHEY and SVGAGI. This CDR3 region has 13 residues. The CDR3 DNA sequence: TGTGCCAGCAGTTACTCGACTGGCACTGAAGCTTTCTTT. Its protein product is CASSYSTGTEAFF.

The J gene is TRBJ1-1, the V gene TRBV4-3, with 9 bases fitting TRBD1. V shed 3 bases and J 3 bases; nucleotides not matched to a gene: 5. The CDR3 contains 15 residues. Germline V CDR1 and CDR2: LGHNA, YSLEER. CDR3 loop: CASSHGQGWDTEAFF. CDR3 nucleotides: TGCGCCAGCAGCCATGGACAGGGGTGGGACACTGAAGCTTTCTTT.

The table lists this clone with a few counts. The V and J genes are TRBV6-1 and TRBJ2-7; the match to TRBD2 covers 10 bases. This CDR3 comprises 13 residues. Germline V lookup: CDR1 MNHNS, CDR2 SASEGT. V lost 6 bases to trimming and J lost 6 bases; unmatched junction nucleotides: 5. The CDR3 region is CASSPTSGVEQYF. DNA for the CDR3: TGTGCCAGCAGCCCCACTAGCGGGGTCGAGCAGTACTTC.

The chain recombines TRBV4-3 with TRBJ1-2; D is uncertain. The CDR3 contains 13 residues. Trimming left V 0 bases short and J 8 bases short, with 10 bases between. Germline V CDR1 and CDR2: LGHNA, YSLEER. The CDR3 DNA reads as TGCGCCAGCAGCCAAGAAGGGAGGCGAGGCTACACCTTC. It translates to CASSQEGRRGYTF.

This clone turned up a few times. The V and J genes are TRBV5-1 and TRBJ2-3, with D tentatively TRBD2 (5 bases). Trimming pared 8 bases from V and 0 bases from J, leaving 10 bases between. CDR3 length: 13 amino acids. CDR1 is SGHRS, CDR2 YFSETQ, per germline. The CDR3 coding sequence is TGCGCCAGTTGCTCGGGGAGCACAGATACGCAGTATTTT. It codes for CASCSGSTDTQYF.

The chain carries TRBV5-1 and TRBJ2-1; D ambiguous. Trimming stripped 7 bases from V and 6 bases from J, with 8 bases between. CDR1 and CDR2 from the germline V gene are SGHRS and YFSETQ. This CDR3 has 11 amino acids. This CDR3 reads CASVRGNEQFF. The CDR3, as DNA: TGCGCCAGCGTGAGAGGCAATGAGCAGTTCTTC.